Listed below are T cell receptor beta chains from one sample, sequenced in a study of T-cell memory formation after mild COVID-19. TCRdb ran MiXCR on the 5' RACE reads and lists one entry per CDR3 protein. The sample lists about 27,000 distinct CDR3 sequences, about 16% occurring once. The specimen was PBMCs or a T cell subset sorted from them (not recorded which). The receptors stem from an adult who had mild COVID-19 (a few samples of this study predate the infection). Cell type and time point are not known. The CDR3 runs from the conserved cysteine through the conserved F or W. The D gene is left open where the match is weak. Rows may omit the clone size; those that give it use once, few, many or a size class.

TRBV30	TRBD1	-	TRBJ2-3	CAWSRRTGSTDTQYF	TGTGCCTGGAGTAGAAGGACAGGGTCCACAGATACGCAGTATTTT
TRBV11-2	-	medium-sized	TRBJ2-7	CASSLGLPRGRGYEQYF	TGTGCCAGCAGCTTAGGCCTCCCGAGGGGCAGGGGCTACGAGCAGTACTTC
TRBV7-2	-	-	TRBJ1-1	CASGRLGAFF	TGTGCCAGCGGGCGGTTGGGGGCTTTCTTT
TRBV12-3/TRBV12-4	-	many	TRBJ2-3	CASSFAGPPSTDTQYF	TGTGCCAGCAGTTTCGCCGGGCCGCCTAGCACAGATACGCAGTATTTT
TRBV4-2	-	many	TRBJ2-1	CASSQDSHNEQFF	TGTGCCAGCAGCCAAGATTCCCACAATGAGCAGTTCTTC
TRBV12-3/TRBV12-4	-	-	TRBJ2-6	CASSPPTSSNVLTF	TGTGCCAGCAGTCCCCCGACGAGTTCCAACGTCCTGACTTTC
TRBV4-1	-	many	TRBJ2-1	CASSQYNEQFF	TGCGCCAGCAGCCAGTACAATGAGCAGTTCTTC
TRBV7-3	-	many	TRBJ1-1	CASSFGENTEAFF	TGTGCCAGCAGCTTTGGTGAGAACACTGAAGCTTTCTTT
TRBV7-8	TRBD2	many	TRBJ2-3	CASSPGEGRGDTQYF	TGTGCCAGCAGCCCCGGGGAGGGGCGGGGGGATACGCAGTATTTT
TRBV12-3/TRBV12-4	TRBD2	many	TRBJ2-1	CASSLAGANEQFF	TGTGCCAGCAGTCTAGCGGGGGCCAATGAGCAGTTCTTC
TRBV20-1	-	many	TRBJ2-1	CSARGLGSPNEQFF	TGCAGTGCTAGGGGGCTTGGATCCCCCAATGAGCAGTTCTTC
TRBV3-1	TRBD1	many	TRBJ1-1	CASSSSTSRTGGAFF	TGTGCCAGCAGCTCATCCACCTCTCGGACAGGTGGAGCTTTCTTT
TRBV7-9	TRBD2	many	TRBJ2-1	CASSPRLAGQLSNEQFF	TGTGCCAGCAGCCCCCGACTAGCGGGACAACTGAGCAATGAGCAGTTCTTC
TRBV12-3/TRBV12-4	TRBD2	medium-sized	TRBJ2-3	CASTRGLAGADTQYF	TGTGCCAGCACCCGGGGACTAGCGGGCGCAGATACGCAGTATTTT
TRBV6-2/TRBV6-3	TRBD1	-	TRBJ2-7	CASSGAGTGETYEQYF	TGTGCCAGCAGTGGCGCCGGGACAGGCGAAACCTACGAGCAGTACTTC
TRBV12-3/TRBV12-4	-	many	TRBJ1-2	CASSLGHNYGYTF	TGTGCCAGCAGTTTGGGACATAACTATGGCTACACCTTC
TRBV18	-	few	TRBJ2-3	CASSPKVLRDLVNRTDTQYF	TGTGCCAGCTCACCTAAAGTACTCCGGGACCTAGTAAACCGAACAGATACGCAGTATTTT
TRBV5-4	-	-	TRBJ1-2	CASSITGRNGYTF	TGTGCCAGCAGCATAACAGGGCGGAATGGCTACACCTTC
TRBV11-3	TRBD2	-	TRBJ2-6	CASSRRFGTSGTGANVLTF	TGTGCCAGCAGCCGGAGGTTCGGGACTAGCGGGACTGGGGCCAACGTCCTGACTTTC
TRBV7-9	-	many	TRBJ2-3	CASSLLPGDRKDTQYF	TGTGCCAGCAGCCTTTTACCGGGGGACCGGAAAGATACGCAGTATTTT
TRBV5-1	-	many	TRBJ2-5	CASKRLQGTQETQYF	TGCGCCAGCAAACGGCTTCAGGGGACCCAAGAGACCCAGTACTTC
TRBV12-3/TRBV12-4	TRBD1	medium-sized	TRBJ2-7	CASSLQGARSYEQYF	TGTGCCAGCAGTCTCCAGGGGGCCCGCTCCTACGAGCAGTACTTC
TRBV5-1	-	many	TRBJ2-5	CASSPAGERETQYF	TGCGCCAGCAGCCCGGCGGGTGAACGGGAGACCCAGTACTTC
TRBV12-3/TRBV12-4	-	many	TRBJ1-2	CASSDPKGDYGYTF	TGTGCCAGCAGTGACCCCAAGGGTGACTATGGCTACACCTTC
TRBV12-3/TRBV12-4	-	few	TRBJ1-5	CASSLGYNQPQHF	TGTGCCAGCAGTTTGGGCTACAATCAGCCCCAGCATTTT
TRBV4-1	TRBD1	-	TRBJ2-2	CASSPSGTGLTGELFF	TGCGCCAGCAGCCCGTCGGGGACAGGGCTCACCGGGGAGCTGTTTTTT
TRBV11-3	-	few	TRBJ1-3	CASGTQGLTHSGNTIYF	TGTGCCAGCGGCACCCAGGGTCTCACTCACTCTGGAAACACCATATATTTT
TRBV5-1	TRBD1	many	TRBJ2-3	CASSPGTASTDTQYF	TGCGCCAGCAGCCCCGGGACAGCAAGCACAGATACGCAGTATTTT
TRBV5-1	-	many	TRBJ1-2	CASSLALGDYGYTF	TGCGCCAGCAGCTTGGCCCTGGGGGACTATGGCTACACCTTC
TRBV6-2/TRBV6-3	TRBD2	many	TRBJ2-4	CASSPRSSGKAIQYF	TGTGCCAGCAGCCCTCGGTCTAGCGGGAAGGCCATTCAGTACTTC
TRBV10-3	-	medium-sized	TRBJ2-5	CAISESRDQETQYF	TGTGCCATCAGTGAGTCGAGGGATCAAGAGACCCAGTACTTC
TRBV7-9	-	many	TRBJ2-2	CASSLTEAISDLFF	TGTGCCAGCAGCTTAACTGAGGCCATATCCGACCTGTTTTTT
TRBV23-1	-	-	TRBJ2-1	CASSQFPRGDNEQFF	TGCGCCAGCAGTCAATTCCCTCGGGGTGATAATGAGCAGTTCTTC
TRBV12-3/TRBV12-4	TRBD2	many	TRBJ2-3	CASSGGGGGAPDTQYF	TGTGCCAGCAGTGGAGGTGGCGGGGGGGCGCCAGATACGCAGTATTTT
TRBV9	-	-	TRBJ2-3	CASSVWGRPTDTQYF	TGTGCCAGCAGCGTATGGGGCAGGCCCACAGATACGCAGTATTTT